Included here is one TCR beta chain sequence, with context. Its antigen is currently unknown. Germline CDR1 reads SNHLY; CDR2 reads FYNNEI. The CDR3 loop spans 14 amino acids. The V end lost 6 bases, the J end lost 3 bases, and 12 bases lay between the germline ends. The entry originates in a study of cytomegalovirus exposure and HLA in healthy donors. Broader study findings: Researchers counted around 170 TCR beta chains as cytomegalovirus-associated.

Produced via immunoSEQ multiplex PCR; TCRdb's table is partial and in-frame only. The repertoire includes over 110,000 clones, approximately 86% of them detected once, and 8.7% sits in the top ten. Sample: PBMCs. The chain couples TRBV2 to TRBJ1-3, with unresolved D. The receptor was isolated from a man aged 18 to 30 in good health and CMV-seropositive. CDR3: CASSVRVLGNTIYF. The CDR3 nucleotides read TGTGCCAGCAGCGTGAGGGTGCTTGGAAACACCATATATTTT.